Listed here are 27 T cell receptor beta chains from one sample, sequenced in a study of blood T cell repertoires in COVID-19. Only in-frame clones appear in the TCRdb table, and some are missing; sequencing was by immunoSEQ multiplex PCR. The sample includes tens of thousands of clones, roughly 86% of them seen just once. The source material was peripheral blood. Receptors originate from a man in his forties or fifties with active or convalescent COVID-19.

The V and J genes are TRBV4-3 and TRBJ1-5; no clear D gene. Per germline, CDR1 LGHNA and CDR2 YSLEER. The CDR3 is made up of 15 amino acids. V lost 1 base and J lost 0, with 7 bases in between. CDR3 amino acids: CASSQGATSNQPQHF. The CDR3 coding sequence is TGCGCCAGCAGCCAAGGAGCTACTAGCAATCAGCCCCAGCATTTT.

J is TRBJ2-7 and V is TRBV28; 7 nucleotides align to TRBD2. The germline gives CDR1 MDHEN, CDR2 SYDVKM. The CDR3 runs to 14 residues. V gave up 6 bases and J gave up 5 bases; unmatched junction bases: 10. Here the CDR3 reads CASSNAGEAHEQYV. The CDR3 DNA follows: TGTGCCAGCAGCAACGCGGGAGAAGCCCACGAGCAGTACGTC.

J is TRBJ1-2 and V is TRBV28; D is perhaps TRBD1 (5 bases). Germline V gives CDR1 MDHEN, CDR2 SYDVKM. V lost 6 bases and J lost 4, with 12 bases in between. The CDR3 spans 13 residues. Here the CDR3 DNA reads TGTGCCAGCAGCCTGACAGAGTTCTATGGCTACACCTTC. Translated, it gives CASSLTEFYGYTF.

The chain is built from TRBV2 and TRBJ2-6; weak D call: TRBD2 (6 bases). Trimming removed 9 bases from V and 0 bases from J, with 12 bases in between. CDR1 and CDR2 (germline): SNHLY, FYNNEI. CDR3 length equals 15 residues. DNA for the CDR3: TGTGCCAGTTATTCGGGAGTCTCTGGGGCCAACGTCCTGACTTTC. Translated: CASYSGVSGANVLTF.

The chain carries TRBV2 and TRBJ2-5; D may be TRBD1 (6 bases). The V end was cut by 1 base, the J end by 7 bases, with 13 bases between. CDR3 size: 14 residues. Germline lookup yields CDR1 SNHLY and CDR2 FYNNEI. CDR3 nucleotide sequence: TGTGCCAGCAGTGAAGTGGGGGTAGGGGGGACCCAGTACTTC. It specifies CASSEVGVGGTQYF.

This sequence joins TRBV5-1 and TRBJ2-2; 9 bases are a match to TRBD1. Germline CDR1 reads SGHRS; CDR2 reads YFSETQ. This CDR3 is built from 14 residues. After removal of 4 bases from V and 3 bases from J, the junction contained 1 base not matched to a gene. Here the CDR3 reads CASSRTGDTGELFF. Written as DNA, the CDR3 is TGCGCCAGCAGCCGGACAGGGGACACCGGGGAGCTGTTTTTT.

The CDR3 DNA follows: TGTGCCAGCAATCTCAGGGTCGGATATGGCTACACCTTC. Translating it yields CASNLRVGYGYTF. The rearrangement links TRBV2 to TRBJ1-2; tentatively, D is TRBD1 (5 bases). Germline CDR1 reads SNHLY; CDR2 reads FYNNEI. The germline V and J ends were trimmed by 7 bases and 5 bases, with 14 bases remaining between them. The CDR3 sequence is 13 residues long.

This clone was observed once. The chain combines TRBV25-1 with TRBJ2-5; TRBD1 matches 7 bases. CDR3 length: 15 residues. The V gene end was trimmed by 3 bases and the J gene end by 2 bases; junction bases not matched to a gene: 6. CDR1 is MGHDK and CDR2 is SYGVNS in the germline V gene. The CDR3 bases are TGTGCCAGCAGTGACACCGGGACAGCACAAGAGACCCAGTACTTC. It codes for CASSDTGTAQETQYF.

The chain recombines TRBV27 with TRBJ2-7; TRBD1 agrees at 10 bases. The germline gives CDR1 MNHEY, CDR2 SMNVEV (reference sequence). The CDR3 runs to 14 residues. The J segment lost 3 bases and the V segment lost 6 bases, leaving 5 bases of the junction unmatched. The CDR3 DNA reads TGTGCCAGCAGAACCGGGACAGGGGACTACGAGCAGTACTTC. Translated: CASRTGTGDYEQYF.

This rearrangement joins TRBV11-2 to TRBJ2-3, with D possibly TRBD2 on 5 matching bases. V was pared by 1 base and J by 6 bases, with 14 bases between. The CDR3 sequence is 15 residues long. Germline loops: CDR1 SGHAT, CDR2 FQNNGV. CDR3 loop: CASSLARGWRDTQYF. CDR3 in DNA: TGTGCCAGCAGCTTAGCACGAGGGTGGCGGGATACGCAGTATTTT.

CDR3 protein: CAISPGQAQRSSYNSPLHF. The CDR3 nucleotides read TGTGCCATCAGCCCCGGACAGGCGCAAAGGAGCTCCTATAATTCACCCCTCCACTTT. The chain is built from TRBV10-3 and TRBJ1-6; 7 bases are a match to TRBD1. Germline lookup yields CDR1 ENHRY and CDR2 SYGVKD. The V and J ends lost 6 bases and 0 bases, in that order; junction bases with no gene match: 14. The CDR3 consists of 19 residues.

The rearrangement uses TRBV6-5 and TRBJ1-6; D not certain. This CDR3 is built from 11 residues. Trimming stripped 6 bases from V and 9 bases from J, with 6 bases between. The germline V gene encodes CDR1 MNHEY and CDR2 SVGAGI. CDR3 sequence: CASSNGSPLHF. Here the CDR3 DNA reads TGTGCCAGCAGCAACGGTTCACCCCTCCACTTT.

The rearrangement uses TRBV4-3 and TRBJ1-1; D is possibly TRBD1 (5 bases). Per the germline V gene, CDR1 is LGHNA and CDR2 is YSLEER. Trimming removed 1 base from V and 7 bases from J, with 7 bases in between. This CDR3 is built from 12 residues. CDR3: CASSQAGLEAFF. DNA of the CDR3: TGCGCCAGCAGCCAAGCAGGGCTTGAAGCTTTCTTT.

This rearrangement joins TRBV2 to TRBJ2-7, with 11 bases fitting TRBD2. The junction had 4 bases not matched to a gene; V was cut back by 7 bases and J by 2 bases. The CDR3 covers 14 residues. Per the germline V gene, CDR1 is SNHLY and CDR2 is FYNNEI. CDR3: CASTGTSGPYEQYV. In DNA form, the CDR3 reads TGTGCCAGCACCGGGACTAGCGGACCCTACGAGCAGTACGTC.

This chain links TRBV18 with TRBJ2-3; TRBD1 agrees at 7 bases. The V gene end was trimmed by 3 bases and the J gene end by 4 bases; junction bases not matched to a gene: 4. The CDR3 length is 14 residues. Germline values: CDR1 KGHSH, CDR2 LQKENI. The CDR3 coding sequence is TGTGCCAGCTCACCCGGGACAGACGCAGATACGCAGTATTTT. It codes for CASSPGTDADTQYF.

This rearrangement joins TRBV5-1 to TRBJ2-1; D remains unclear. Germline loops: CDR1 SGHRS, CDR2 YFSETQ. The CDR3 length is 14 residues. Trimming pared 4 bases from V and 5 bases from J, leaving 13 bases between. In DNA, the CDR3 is TGCGCCAGCAGCCTTGCCTCACAGAACAATGAGCAGTTCTTC. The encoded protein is CASSLASQNNEQFF.

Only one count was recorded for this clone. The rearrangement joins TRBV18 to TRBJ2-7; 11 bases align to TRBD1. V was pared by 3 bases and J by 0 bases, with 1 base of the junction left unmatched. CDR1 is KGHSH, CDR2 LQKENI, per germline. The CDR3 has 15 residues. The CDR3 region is CASSPGQGDSYEQYV. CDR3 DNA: TGTGCCAGCTCACCGGGACAGGGGGACTCCTACGAGCAGTACGTC.

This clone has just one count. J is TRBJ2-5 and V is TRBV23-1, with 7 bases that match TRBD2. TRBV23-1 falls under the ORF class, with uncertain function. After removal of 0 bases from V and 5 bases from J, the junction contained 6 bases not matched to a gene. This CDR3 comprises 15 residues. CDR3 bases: TGCGCCAGCAGTCAATCATGTGGGGGGGTTGAGACCCAGTACTTC. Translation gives CASSQSCGGVETQYF.

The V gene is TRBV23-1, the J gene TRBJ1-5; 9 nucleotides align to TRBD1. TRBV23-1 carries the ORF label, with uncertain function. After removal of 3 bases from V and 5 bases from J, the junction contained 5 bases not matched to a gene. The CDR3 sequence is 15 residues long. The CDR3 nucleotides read TGCGCCAGCAGTCATGACAGGGGGTTTGATCAGCCCCAGCATTTT. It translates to CASSHDRGFDQPQHF.

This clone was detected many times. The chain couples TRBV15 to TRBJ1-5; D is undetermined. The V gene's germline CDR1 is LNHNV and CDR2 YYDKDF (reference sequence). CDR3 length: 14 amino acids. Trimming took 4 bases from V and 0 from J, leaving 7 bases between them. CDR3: CATSKRDSNQPQHF. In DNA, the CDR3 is TGTGCCACCAGCAAAAGAGATAGCAATCAGCCCCAGCATTTT.

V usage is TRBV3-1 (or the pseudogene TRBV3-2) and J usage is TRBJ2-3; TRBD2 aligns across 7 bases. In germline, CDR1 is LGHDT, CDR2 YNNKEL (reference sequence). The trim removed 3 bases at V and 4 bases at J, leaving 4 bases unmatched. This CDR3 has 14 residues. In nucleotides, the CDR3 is TGTGCCAGCAGCCATGGGGCGGGGGCAGATACGCAGTATTTT. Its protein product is CASSHGAGADTQYF.

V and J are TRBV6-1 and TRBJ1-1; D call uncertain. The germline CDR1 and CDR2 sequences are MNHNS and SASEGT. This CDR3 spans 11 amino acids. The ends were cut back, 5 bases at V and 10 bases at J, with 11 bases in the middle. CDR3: CASSPERGAFF. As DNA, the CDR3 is TGTGCCAGCAGTCCGGAGCGGGGAGCTTTCTTT.

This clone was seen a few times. The CDR3 protein is CASSSRGRNTEAFF. CDR3 sequence (DNA): TGTGCCAGTAGTTCCCGCGGCAGGAACACTGAAGCTTTCTTT. The gene calls are TRBV19 and TRBJ1-1; no firm D call. The germline V and J ends were trimmed by 5 bases and 1 base, with 11 bases remaining between them. Germline V lookup: CDR1 LNHDA, CDR2 SQIVND (reference sequence). The CDR3 runs 14 residues.

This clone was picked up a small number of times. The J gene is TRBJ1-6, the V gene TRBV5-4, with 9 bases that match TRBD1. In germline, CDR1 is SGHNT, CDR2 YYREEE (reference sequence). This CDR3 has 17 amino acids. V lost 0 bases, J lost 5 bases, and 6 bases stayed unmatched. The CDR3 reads CASSLATGGTHNSPLHF. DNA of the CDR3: TGTGCCAGCAGCTTGGCCACAGGGGGCACCCATAATTCACCCCTCCACTTT.

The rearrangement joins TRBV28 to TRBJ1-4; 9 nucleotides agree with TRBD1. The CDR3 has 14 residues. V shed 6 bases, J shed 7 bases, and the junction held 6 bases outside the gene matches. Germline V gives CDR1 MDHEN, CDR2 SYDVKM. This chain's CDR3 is CASRETGGVEKLFF. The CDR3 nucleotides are TGTGCCAGCAGAGAAACAGGGGGCGTTGAAAAACTGTTTTTT.

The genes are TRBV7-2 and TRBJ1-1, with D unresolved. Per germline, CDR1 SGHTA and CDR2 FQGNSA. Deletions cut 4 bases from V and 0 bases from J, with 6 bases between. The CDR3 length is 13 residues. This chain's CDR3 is CASSSQLNTEAFF. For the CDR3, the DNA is TGTGCCAGCAGCTCACAGTTGAACACTGAAGCTTTCTTT.

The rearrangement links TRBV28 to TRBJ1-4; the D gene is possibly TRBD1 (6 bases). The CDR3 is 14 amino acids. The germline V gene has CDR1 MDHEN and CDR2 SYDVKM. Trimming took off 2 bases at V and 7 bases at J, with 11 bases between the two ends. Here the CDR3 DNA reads TGTGCCAGCAGTTTACGGCCAGGGGCTGAAAAACTGTTTTTT. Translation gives CASSLRPGAEKLFF.